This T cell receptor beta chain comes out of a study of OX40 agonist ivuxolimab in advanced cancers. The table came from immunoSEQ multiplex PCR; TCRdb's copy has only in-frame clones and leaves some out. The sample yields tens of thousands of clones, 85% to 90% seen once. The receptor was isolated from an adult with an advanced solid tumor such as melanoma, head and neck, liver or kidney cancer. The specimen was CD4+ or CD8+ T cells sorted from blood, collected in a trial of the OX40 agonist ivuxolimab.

In DNA form, the CDR3 reads TGCACCAGCAGCCAAGATAGGTACGAGCAGTACTTC. Residues: CTSSQDRYEQYF. V and J are TRBV1 and TRBJ2-7. TRBV1 is noted as a pseudogene. CDR3 length: 12 residues.